This T cell receptor (beta chain) was captured in a study of OX40 agonist ivuxolimab in advanced cancers. Background on the study: It was ivuxolimab, an agonistic anti-OX40 (CD134) antibody, that patients were treated with. Having had anti-PD-1, anti-PD-L1 or anti-CTLA-4 therapy before was allowed, and roughly 40% had some. One hepatocellular carcinoma and two cutaneous melanoma patients partially responded. Whole-study findings and limits: Researchers did not determine the expanded peripheral T cells' antigen specificity.

On this clone: Its antigen is as yet unknown.

Profiling relied on immunoSEQ multiplex PCR, and the TCRdb table lists in-frame clones only, not all of them. The table includes roughly 62,000 clones, roughly 85% detected once. Germline CDR1 is SGHRS and CDR2 is YFSETQ. V lost 4 bases, J lost 4 bases, and 10 bases stayed unmatched. CDR3 length: 15 amino acids. The clonotype comes from an adult with an advanced solid tumor such as melanoma, head and neck, liver or kidney cancer. The sequences come from CD4+ or CD8+ T cells sorted from blood, collected in a trial of the OX40 agonist ivuxolimab. The chain joins TRBV5-1 to TRBJ2-7; TRBD1 aligns across 8 bases. The CDR3 coding sequence is TGCGCCAGCAGCGACAGCCGGACAGGGTTTTACGAGCAGTACTTC. Residues: CASSDSRTGFYEQYF.